Listed below are T cell receptor beta chains from one sample, sequenced in a study of glioma-infiltrating T cells. A single record per CDR3 protein comes from TCRdb applying MiXCR to the multiplex PCR reads. Of around 350,000 distinct CDR3 sequences listed, about two fifths are singletons. What was sequenced was glioma tissue, nonneoplastic brain tissue, or PBMCs (not recorded which). These receptors were taken from a human donor with low-grade glioma or glioblastoma, undergoing nonglioma brain surgery, or in good health (not recorded which). CDR3s include the opening cysteine and the closing phenylalanine or tryptophan. D genes are given only for firm matches. Expanded clones get a size class; other rows say once, few or many, or leave the size out.

j_call,clone_size,v_call,d_call,cdr3_nt,cdr3_aa
TRBJ2-5,.,TRBV19,.,TGTGCCAGTAGTATGGTAGGCAGCGGGACCCAGTACTTC,CASSMVGSGTQYF
TRBJ2-5,many,TRBV27,.,TGTGCCAGCAACCCTCCCTGGGGGACCCAGTACTTC,CASNPPWGTQYF
TRBJ1-1,once,TRBV6-1,.,TGTGCCAGCAGCTGGGGGATATCTACTGGAGCTTTCTTT,CASSWGISTGAFF
TRBJ2-2,once,TRBV27,.,TGTGCCAGCAGTCAGTACACCGGGGAGCCGTTTTTT,CASSQYTGEPFF
TRBJ1-1,.,TRBV15,.,TGTGCCACCAGCAGAGATCGGGGCAGGGGTAACACTGAAGCTTTCTTT,CATSRDRGRGNTEAFF
TRBJ2-3,.,TRBV28,TRBD1,TGTGCCAGCAGCTTCGGGCAGGGGGCGCAGGGTCAGCAGTATTTT,CASSFGQGAQGQQYF
TRBJ2-1,many,TRBV20-1,.,TGCAGTGCTAGAGCGGACCCCTATTACTCCTACAATGAGCAGTTCTTC,CSARADPYYSYNEQFF
TRBJ1-2,once,TRBV28,TRBD1,TGTGCCAGCGGTGACAGGGTATATGGCTACACCTTC,CASGDRVYGYTF
TRBJ2-3,few,TRBV12-3/TRBV12-4,.,TGTGCCAGCAACCAGGGACTCAACACAGATACGCAGTATTTT,CASNQGLNTDTQYF
TRBJ2-1,.,TRBV12-3/TRBV12-4,.,TGTGCCAGCAGTTTAGCCGGGACAGGGGGAAGGCTAGCGGGAGTTGGATTTTACAATGAGCAGTTCTTC,CASSLAGTGGRLAGVGFYNEQFF
TRBJ1-6,few,TRBV28,.,TGTGCCAGCAGCGACAGACTTAATTCACCCCTCCACTTT,CASSDRLNSPLHF
TRBJ2-1,.,TRBV11-1,TRBD2,TGTGCCAGCAGCAGGCGTCAGCGGGGCTGGGTCAATGAGCAGTTCTTC,CASSRRQRGWVNEQFF
TRBJ2-1,many,TRBV7-2,.,TGTGCCAGCAGCTTAGCGATTCGGTACAATGAGCAGTTCTTC,CASSLAIRYNEQFF
TRBJ1-6,few,TRBV19,.,TGTGCCAGTAGTATGGGGCGCAGGGGTAATTCACCCCTCCACTTT,CASSMGRRGNSPLHF
TRBJ1-1,.,TRBV5-1,.,TGCGCCAGCAGCTTTTTTCTGAACCTACGAGAAGTTTTCTTT,CASSFFLNLREVFF
TRBJ2-3,.,TRBV20-1,.,TGCAGTGCCAGCGGCGGCTGGGGCGCAGATACGCAGTATTTT,CSASGGWGADTQYF
TRBJ2-1,.,TRBV20-1,.,TGCAGTGCTAGCCCGGGTGAGGGAGGCCCCTACGAGCAGTTCTTC,CSASPGEGGPYEQFF
TRBJ2-5,.,TRBV18,.,TGTGCCAGCTCACCTACAGGGAGAGGAGAGACCCAGTACTTC,CASSPTGRGETQYF
TRBJ2-1,many,TRBV27,TRBD1,TGTGCCAGCAGCCGACCGGGACAGGGCTCCTACAATGAGCAGTTCTTC,CASSRPGQGSYNEQFF
TRBJ2-7,.,TRBV7-8,.,TGTGCCAGCAGCTTCGGAGTAGTCCCATACGAGCAGTACTTC,CASSFGVVPYEQYF
TRBJ1-5,many,TRBV28,.,TGTGCCAGCAGTTTAATTGGGGCACGCCAGCCCCAGCATTTT,CASSLIGARQPQHF
TRBJ2-7,.,TRBV4-1,TRBD1,TGCGCTAGCAGCCAGGTGCCCGGGACAGGGCGTTACGAGCAGTACTTC,CASSQVPGTGRYEQYF
TRBJ2-7,.,TRBV6-2/TRBV6-3,.,TGTGCCAGCAGTTACTCTGGCACTGGCAGCTCCTACGAGCAGTACTTC,CASSYSGTGSSYEQYF
TRBJ2-1,few,TRBV5-1,.,TGCGCCAGCTCGAATAGCGGAAGGTACAATGAGCAGTTCTTC,CASSNSGRYNEQFF
TRBJ1-2,.,TRBV6-1,.,TGTGCCAGCAGTGGAAAGACAGGTGGGAGCTACACCTTC,CASSGKTGGSYTF
TRBJ2-1,.,TRBV28,.,TGTGCGGTAGGACGGCCCGACTCCTACAATGAGCAGTTCTTC,CAVGRPDSYNEQFF
TRBJ2-2,.,TRBV6-2/TRBV6-3,TRBD2,TGTGCCAGCAGTGGCTCGCCCAGCGGGAGGCACGGGGAGCTGTTTTTT,CASSGSPSGRHGELFF
TRBJ2-3,.,TRBV7-9,TRBD2,TGTGCCAGCAGCTCAACACGGGGGGTAGGGACAGATACGCAGTATTTT,CASSSTRGVGTDTQYF
TRBJ2-7,once,TRBV2,TRBD2,TGTGCCAGCAGTCAAGGGGACTACAGGAGCGAGCAGTACTTC,CASSQGDYRSEQYF
TRBJ1-1,.,TRBV28,.,TGTGCCAGCAGTCCCCCGGGCGGGGGAGGCACTGAAGCTTTCTTT,CASSPPGGGGTEAFF
TRBJ2-3,.,TRBV20-1,TRBD2,TGCAGTGCTAGAGATCGGAGTAGCGGGAGTTTAGATACGCAGTATTTT,CSARDRSSGSLDTQYF
TRBJ1-2,.,TRBV28,.,TGTGCCAGCAGTCCCGCGACGCCTAACTATGGCTACACCTTC,CASSPATPNYGYTF
TRBJ2-2,few,TRBV2,TRBD1,TGTGCCAGCAGTGGGGACAGCGGGGAGCTGTTTTTT,CASSGDSGELFF
TRBJ1-5,many,TRBV27,.,TGTGCCAGCAGTTTAATTAGCAATCAGCCCCAGCATTTT,CASSLISNQPQHF
TRBJ1-4,few,TRBV6-1,.,TGTGCCAGCAGTGAGAATGGCAGGGCTTGGGAAAAACTGTTTTTT,CASSENGRAWEKLFF
TRBJ2-7,.,TRBV6-5,.,TGTGCCAGCAGTCACGGGATTGAGCAGTACTTC,CASSHGIEQYF
TRBJ2-3,.,TRBV28,TRBD2,TGTGCCAGCAGCAGAGGACTAGCGGGAACAGATACGCAGTATTTT,CASSRGLAGTDTQYF
TRBJ2-7,.,TRBV29-1,TRBD2,TGCAGCGTTGAATCTTTCGTAGCGGGAACCTACGAGCAGTACTTC,CSVESFVAGTYEQYF
TRBJ2-3,.,TRBV6-6,TRBD2,TGTGCCAGCAGTTACGGTGCGGGAGGGGGGACAGATACGCAGTATTTT,CASSYGAGGGTDTQYF
TRBJ1-2,.,TRBV25-1,.,TGTGCCAGCAGCGGGACGGGACACTTTATATATGGCTACACCTTC,CASSGTGHFIYGYTF
TRBJ1-2,.,TRBV3-1,.,TGTGCCAGCAGCCAAGGAGGGGTCCCCTATGGCTACACCTTC,CASSQGGVPYGYTF
TRBJ2-1,.,TRBV18,TRBD2,TGTGCCAGCTCACGAGCGGGGCAAAGCTCCTACAATGAGCAGTTCTTC,CASSRAGQSSYNEQFF
TRBJ2-2,few,TRBV7-2,TRBD1,TGTGCCAGCAGCTTATCCAGGACAGGGTACGACGGGGAGCTGTTTTTT,CASSLSRTGYDGELFF
TRBJ2-3,.,TRBV27,TRBD2,TGTGCCAGCAGTGTCGGACTAGCGGGAGGGCCAGATACGCAGTATTTT,CASSVGLAGGPDTQYF
TRBJ2-7,.,TRBV28,.,TGTGCCAGCAGTCCACCTGGGCGCTCACAAAATGAGCAGTACTTC,CASSPPGRSQNEQYF
TRBJ2-7,many,TRBV6-1,TRBD2,TGTGCCAGCAGTGATGCGACTAGCGGGGCTTACGAGCAGTACTTC,CASSDATSGAYEQYF
TRBJ2-5,.,TRBV28,.,TGTGCCAACAGTCCCCCCGGTCTGTACCAAGAGACCCAGTACTTC,CANSPPGLYQETQYF
TRBJ2-1,.,TRBV4-2,.,TGTGCCAGCAGCCAAGTAACCTCTCTTTACAATGAGCAGTTCTTC,CASSQVTSLYNEQFF
TRBJ2-1,.,TRBV7-9,.,TGTGCCAGCAGCTTATTCGATCTAGCGAAAGGGAATGAGCAGTTCTTC,CASSLFDLAKGNEQFF